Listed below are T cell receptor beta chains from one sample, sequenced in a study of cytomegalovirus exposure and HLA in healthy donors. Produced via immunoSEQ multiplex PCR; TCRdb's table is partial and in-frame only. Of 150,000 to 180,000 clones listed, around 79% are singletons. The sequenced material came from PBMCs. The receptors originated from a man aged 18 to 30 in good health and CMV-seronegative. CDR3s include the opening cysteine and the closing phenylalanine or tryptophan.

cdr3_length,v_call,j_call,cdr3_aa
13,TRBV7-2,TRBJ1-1,CASSRAGNTEAFF
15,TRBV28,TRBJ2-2,CASDTATPNTGELFF
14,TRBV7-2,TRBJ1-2,CASSREGADYGYTF
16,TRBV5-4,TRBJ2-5,CATSPRTSGGSETQYF
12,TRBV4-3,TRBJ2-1,CASSQRGGEQFF
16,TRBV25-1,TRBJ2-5,CASSEAGGQVDKTQYF
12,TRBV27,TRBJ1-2,CASQDRNYGYTF
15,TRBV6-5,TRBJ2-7,CASSSPTGTSYEQYF
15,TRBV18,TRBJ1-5,CASSVSGGLDQPQHF
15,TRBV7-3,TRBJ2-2,CASSPPPVNTGELFF
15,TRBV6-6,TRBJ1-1,CASRQTGWGGTEAFF